This T cell receptor beta chain appears in the sequencing data of a study of T cells in Graves' hyperthyroidism and ophthalmopathy. Study results and limitations: Ophthalmopathy and stable hyperthyroidism were told apart by a 13 V-J model.

Amplification of TCR beta CDR3 regions was performed using RNA transcripts as template. The HTBI primer set drove a first-round RT-PCR of the TCR CDR3. Via MiXCR, TCRdb re-called the multiplex PCR reads, giving one row per CDR3 protein. The data contain under 600,000 distinct CDR3 sequences, roughly 15% of them singletons. A NOSPECS grade of at least 4, a Clinical Activity Score of at least 3 and duration under 3 months were recorded in ophthalmopathy patients. Every diagnosis used clinical symptoms, serum thyroxine and TRAb, thyroid ultrasound and orbital computed tomography. This clonotype was detected ten times or more. The antigen remains unidentified. Germline V gene data show CDR1 as DFQATT and CDR2 as SNEGSKA (reference sequence). The length of the CDR3 is 13 residues. J was trimmed by 6 bases and V by 8 bases; bases with no gene match: 13.

The sequence was obtained from a middle-aged woman with Graves' ophthalmopathy. The V call is TRBV20-1, the J call TRBJ2-7; 7 bases are a match to TRBD1. Sequencing was carried out using blood. CDR3 amino acids: CSRQGTTGSEQYF. CDR3 coding DNA: TGCAGTCGACAGGGCACAACCGGAAGCGAGCAGTACTTC.